Detailed here is one TCR beta chain. TCRdb passed the 5' RACE reads through MiXCR, listing each CDR3 protein once. This table has 300,000 to 400,000 distinct CDR3 sequences, 6.2% appearing once. The sample comes from a study of T cells after yellow fever vaccination. Germline-derived CDR1 and CDR2 are KGHSH and LQKENI. CDR3 length equals 15 residues. With 3 bases clipped from V and 3 bases from J, the junction kept 6 bases outside the gene matches. This clonotype was obtained from a man aged 30 to 39 who received the YFV17D yellow fever vaccine. This rearrangement joins TRBV18 to TRBJ1-1; TRBD1 agrees at 8 bases. This specimen consisted of PBMCs, obtained 5 days after the yellow fever booster vaccination. CDR3 DNA: TGTGCCAGCTCACCCGACAGGGGATCATACACTGAAGCTTTCTTT. This codes for CASSPDRGSYTEAFF.